What follows are 30 T cell receptor beta chains derived from one specimen sequenced in a study of beta chain features in type 1 diabetes. Expressed TCRB transcripts were sequenced because the isolated RNA had all been reverse transcribed beforehand. This table comes from immunoSEQ multiplex PCR, and its TCRdb copy is limited to in-frame clones, with some not included. The table has hundreds of thousands of clones, over 10% seen once. Material for sequencing was naive CD4+ T cells from blood. Every receptor here comes from a man between 18 and 35 years old in good health.

This clone was seen more than once but under ten times. CDR3 amino acids: CAWSLGEGNEKLFF. The CDR3 nucleotides read TGTGCCTGGAGTCTCGGGGAGGGTAATGAAAAACTGTTTTTT. The chain couples TRBV30 to TRBJ1-4, with D unclear. The CDR3 extends over 14 amino acids. The germline CDR1 and CDR2 sequences are GTSNPN and SVGIG (reference sequence). V was pared by 2 bases and J by 4 bases, with 11 bases between.

This chain uses TRBV7-9 with TRBJ2-5; 9 bases map to TRBD2. CDR1 SEHNR and CDR2 FQNEAQ come from the germline V gene (reference sequence). The CDR3 sequence is 16 residues long. The junction had 7 bases not matched to a gene; V was cut back by 1 base and J by 4 bases. CDR3 sequence reads: CASSLGISGSGETQYF. The CDR3 region has the DNA TGTGCCAGCAGCTTAGGGATTAGCGGGAGCGGAGAGACCCAGTACTTC.

There are a few counts of this clone. The chain recombines TRBV2 with TRBJ2-1, with 11 bases that match TRBD2. There are 17 residues in the CDR3. The germline V gene encodes CDR1 SNHLY and CDR2 FYNNEI. V was clipped by 8 bases and J by 0 bases; unmatched bases: 9. The CDR3 bases are TGTGCCAGCCGAACTAGCGGGAGAAGCCTCTCCTACAATGAGCAGTTCTTC. As protein: CASRTSGRSLSYNEQFF.

This clone was observed a handful of times. The chain carries TRBV2 and TRBJ2-4, with a weak D call TRBD1 (6 bases). This CDR3 spans 15 amino acids. Germline lookup yields CDR1 SNHLY and CDR2 FYNNEI. Trimming cost V 5 bases and J 0 bases, with 11 bases left between them. CDR3 nucleotides: TGTGCCAGCAGTAGGACAGATCTAGCCAAAAACATTCAGTACTTC. It encodes CASSRTDLAKNIQYF.

The V and J genes are TRBV9 and TRBJ2-1; TRBD2 matches 8 bases. V lost 3 bases to trimming and J lost 2 bases; unmatched junction nucleotides: 7. Germline CDR1 SGDLS, CDR2 YYNGEE. This CDR3 has 16 amino acids. CDR3 in amino acids: CASSGQAGVAYNEQFF. CDR3 sequence (DNA): TGTGCCAGCAGCGGGCAAGCGGGAGTCGCCTACAATGAGCAGTTCTTC.

This clone was detected a few times. This rearrangement joins TRBV9 to TRBJ2-2, with D tentatively TRBD2 (6 bases). V was trimmed by 0 bases and J by 4 bases, leaving 13 bases between them. CDR1 is SGDLS, CDR2 YYNGEE, per germline. The CDR3 contains 16 residues. The CDR3 DNA reads TGTGCCAGCAGCGTAGCTTACAGGAGGGGCACCGGGGAGCTGTTTTTT. Protein sequence: CASSVAYRRGTGELFF.

The chain uses TRBV9 and TRBJ2-3; 10 nucleotides align to TRBD1. The trim removed 2 bases at V and 2 bases at J, leaving 5 bases unmatched. CDR1 and CDR2 (germline): SGDLS, YYNGEE. This CDR3 is 16 amino acids long. CDR3 protein: CASSVGTGAPTDTQYF. DNA for the CDR3: TGTGCCAGCAGCGTTGGGACAGGGGCCCCCACAGATACGCAGTATTTT.

This clone was detected only once. The chain recombines TRBV5-1 with TRBJ1-6, with 10 bases that match TRBD1. V shed 3 bases and J 10 bases; nucleotides not matched to a gene: 7. The germline V gene encodes CDR1 SGHRS and CDR2 YFSETQ. This CDR3 region has 15 residues. In DNA, the CDR3 is TGCGCCAGCAGCTCGACAGGGGGCCGGGGGTCACCCCTCCACTTT. This sequence encodes CASSSTGGRGSPLHF.

The J gene is TRBJ1-2, the V gene TRBV29-1; a weak D match, TRBD1 (5 bases). Germline CDR1 is SQVTM and CDR2 is ANQGSEA. The CDR3 loop spans 12 amino acids. Trimming pared 4 bases from V and 8 bases from J, leaving 14 bases between. This chain's CDR3 is CSVGGGTKGYTF. For the CDR3, the DNA is TGCAGCGTTGGAGGAGGGACGAAAGGCTACACCTTC.

The chain links TRBV7-8 to TRBJ2-1, with D maybe TRBD2 (5 bases). CDR1 and CDR2 from the germline V gene are SGHVS and FQNEAQ. This CDR3 contains 13 residues. Trimming took off 8 bases at V and 0 bases at J, with 8 bases between the two ends. CDR3 residues: CASLASSYNEQFF. Written as DNA, the CDR3 is TGTGCCAGCTTAGCGAGCTCCTACAATGAGCAGTTCTTC.

The table lists this clone with a few counts. This chain connects TRBV19 to TRBJ2-5; D not certain. V dropped 6 bases and J dropped 5 bases, with 13 bases sitting between them. In germline, CDR1 is LNHDA, CDR2 SQIVND (reference sequence). This CDR3 spans 13 amino acids. The CDR3 DNA reads TGTGCCAGTAGGCCGGCTCCGGAGGAGACCCAGTACTTC. It specifies CASRPAPEETQYF.

This chain links TRBV18 with TRBJ1-2; D gene ambiguous. Looked up from germline, CDR1 is KGHSH and CDR2 is LQKENI. Trimming took 4 bases from V and 0 from J, leaving 6 bases between them. The CDR3 extends over 13 amino acids. CDR3 DNA sequence: TGTGCCAGCTCACACGACACTAACTATGGCTACACCTTC. Translated, it gives CASSHDTNYGYTF.

Turning to this clone: At one of its ends the junction is not consistent with the germline gene, which may arise from a read error. The chain couples TRBV2 to TRBJ2-7; TRBD2 agrees at 8 bases. Per germline, CDR1 SNHLY and CDR2 FYNNEI. The CDR3 consists of 11 residues. CDR3 amino acids: CASSEREGLDF. The CDR3 coding sequence is TGTGCCAGCAGTGAACGGGAGGGCCTCGACTTC. Full variable domain (outside the CDR3, taken from reference TRBV2 and TRBJ2-7): EPEVTQTPSHQVTQMGQEVILRCVPISNHLYFYWYRQILGQKVEFLVSFYNNEISEKSEIFDDQFSVERPDGSNFTLKIRSTKLEDSAMYFCASSEREGLDFGPGTRLTVT.

This clone has just a few counts. V and J are TRBV5-6 and TRBJ2-5; possibly TRBD2 for D (5 bases). V dropped 7 bases and J dropped 5 bases, with 12 bases sitting between them. CDR3 size: 12 residues. CDR1 and CDR2 (germline): SGHDT, YYEEEE. CDR3 protein: CASRGSGETQYF. The CDR3 DNA sequence: TGTGCCAGCCGAGGCTCGGGGGAGACCCAGTACTTC.

This clone was observed a handful of times. J is TRBJ2-2 and V is TRBV25-1; possible D gene TRBD2, 5 bases. V lost 2 bases and J 5 bases, leaving 6 bases between the germline ends. CDR1 MGHDK and CDR2 SYGVNS come from the germline V gene. The CDR3 covers 13 residues. The CDR3 spells CASSETGTGELFF. The CDR3 region has the DNA TGTGCCAGCAGTGAAACGGGAACCGGGGAGCTGTTTTTT.

This clone was detected a few times. This chain uses TRBV5-6 with TRBJ2-1, with TRBD2 matching 7 bases. Per the germline V gene, CDR1 is SGHDT and CDR2 is YYEEEE. This CDR3 region has 15 residues. Germline trimming cut 3 bases from V and 2 bases from J; bases unmatched to any gene: 5. CDR3: CASSSLAVTYNEQFF. The DNA for the CDR3 is TGTGCCAGCAGCTCGCTAGCGGTTACCTACAATGAGCAGTTCTTC. The variable domain in full, with the rest retrieved from reference TRBV5-6 and TRBJ2-1, is DAGVTQSPTHLIKTRGQQVTLRCSPKSGHDTVSWYQQALGQGPQFIFQYYEEEERQRGNFPDRFSGHQFPNYSSELNVNALLLGDSALYLCASSSLAVTYNEQFFGPGTRLTVL.

This clone occurred a few times. The V gene is TRBV6-6, the J gene TRBJ2-7, with 7 bases matching TRBD1. V shed 6 bases and J 0 bases; nucleotides not matched to a gene: 2. This CDR3 is 13 amino acids long. The germline V gene encodes CDR1 MNHNY and CDR2 SVGAGI (reference sequence). The CDR3 DNA is TGTGCCAGCAGGAGGGACAGCTCCTACGAGCAGTACTTC. Translated, it gives CASRRDSSYEQYF.

The genes are TRBV5-6 and TRBJ1-2; 7 bases map to TRBD1. This CDR3 comprises 16 residues. Losses at the gene ends were 4 bases for V and 6 bases for J; bases not matched to a gene: 15. Germline assignment: CDR1 SGHDT and CDR2 YYEEEE. The CDR3: CASSLEGTTGNDGYTF. The CDR3 DNA sequence: TGTGCCAGCAGCCTTGAGGGGACGACAGGGAACGATGGCTACACCTTC.

Written as DNA, the CDR3 is TGTGCCAGCAGCAAGAGGACTAGCGGGGGGGTTTTCAGCTCCTACAATGAGCAGTTCTTC. The encoded protein is CASSKRTSGGVFSSYNEQFF. The chain employs TRBV7-3 and TRBJ2-1; 15 bases map to TRBD2. From germline, CDR1 is SGHTA and CDR2 FQGTGA. The CDR3 covers 20 residues. Trimming took 5 bases from V and 0 from J; bases not matched to a gene: 11. Full variable domain (rest looked up from reference TRBV7-3 and TRBJ2-1): GAGVSQTPSNKVTEKGKYVELRCDPISGHTALYWYRQSLGQGPEFLIYFQGTGAADDSGLPNDRFFAVRPEGSVSTLKIQRTERGDSAVYLCASSKRTSGGVFSSYNEQFFGPGTRLTVL.

Only a few counts were recorded for this clone. The chain links TRBV28 to TRBJ2-3; D perhaps matches TRBD1 (5 bases). CDR3 size: 16 residues. Germline V gene lookup returns CDR1 MDHEN and CDR2 SYDVKM. Deletions cut 6 bases from V and 4 bases from J, with 20 bases between. This CDR3 reads CASRSPSAGWADTQYF. For the CDR3, the DNA is TGTGCCAGCAGGAGCCCTTCGGCAGGGTGGGCAGATACGCAGTATTTT.

This sequence joins TRBV14 and TRBJ1-4, with no clear D. V was trimmed by 4 bases and J by 0 bases, leaving 12 bases between them. This CDR3 has 16 amino acids. Germline loops: CDR1 SGHDN, CDR2 FVKESK. The CDR3 sequence: CASSRPGSATNEKLFF. Here the CDR3 DNA reads TGTGCCAGCAGCCGCCCGGGATCCGCAACTAATGAAAAACTGTTTTTT.

There are a few counts of this clone. The chain links TRBV7-9 to TRBJ2-5; 9 bases are shared with TRBD1. This CDR3 has 18 residues. Germline lookup yields CDR1 SEHNR and CDR2 FQNEAQ (reference sequence). V gave up 0 bases and J gave up 4 bases; unmatched junction bases: 12. In nucleotides, the CDR3 is TGTGCCAGCAGCTTAGCCTGGACAGGGGAATCTGTTGGAGAGACCCAGTACTTC. Amino acids: CASSLAWTGESVGETQYF. Full variable domain (missing parts from reference TRBV7-9 and TRBJ2-5): DTGVSQNPRHKITKRGQNVTFRCDPISEHNRLYWYRQTLGQGPEFLTYFQNEAQLEKSRLLSDRFSAERPKGSFSTLEIQRTEQGDSAMYLCASSLAWTGESVGETQYFGPGTRLLVL.

This clone was counted a few times. This chain uses TRBV30 with TRBJ1-1, with a possible D match to TRBD1 (6 bases). The CDR3 totals 13 residues. The ends were cut back, 2 bases at V and 4 bases at J, with 11 bases in the middle. Germline V CDR1 and CDR2: GTSNPN, SVGIG (reference sequence). CDR3 region: CAWSTGIRTEAFF. Here the CDR3 DNA reads TGTGCCTGGAGTACAGGGATCCGCACTGAAGCTTTCTTT.

This clone was detected only a few times. V and J are TRBV7-7 and TRBJ1-4; no clear D. V was pared by 1 base and J by 4 bases, with 4 bases between. The length of the CDR3 is 13 residues. Germline CDR1 SSHAT, CDR2 FNYEAQ (reference sequence). CDR3 protein: CASSLGINEKLFF. The CDR3 bases are TGTGCCAGCAGCTTAGGTATTAATGAAAAACTGTTTTTT.

This clone occurred a few times. The chain combines TRBV5-6 with TRBJ2-3; maybe TRBD1 (6 bases). V lost 3 bases and J lost 5, with 28 bases in between. CDR3 length: 19 amino acids. Germline CDR1 reads SGHDT; CDR2 reads YYEEEE. The CDR3 here is CASSSGAFYRVTPRDTQYF. The CDR3 DNA sequence: TGTGCCAGCAGCTCGGGCGCCTTCTACAGGGTGACCCCCAGAGATACGCAGTATTTT.

This clone was counted a few times. This chain uses TRBV29-1 with TRBJ1-2; maybe TRBD1 (6 bases). Germline CDR1 reads SQVTM; CDR2 reads ANQGSEA. The ends were cut back, 4 bases at V and 4 bases at J, with 16 bases in the middle. This CDR3 region has 14 residues. The CDR3 nucleotides are TGCAGCGTTGTACCTCGACAGGCATCCTATGGCTACACCTTC. Protein sequence: CSVVPRQASYGYTF.

This rearrangement joins TRBV5-1 to TRBJ2-2; weak D call: TRBD2 (7 bases). Germline V gives CDR1 SGHRS, CDR2 YFSETQ. With 4 bases removed from V and 0 bases from J, the gap between germline ends came to 25 bases. The CDR3 is made up of 20 amino acids. The CDR3 reads CASSRSPRLAGATNTGELFF. The CDR3 DNA is TGCGCCAGCAGCCGGTCGCCGCGGTTGGCGGGGGCTACGAACACCGGGGAGCTGTTTTTT.

The V call is TRBV6-5, the J call TRBJ2-7; TRBD1 is a possible D gene (6 bases). V lost 6 bases and J 0 bases, leaving 12 bases between the germline ends. This CDR3 spans 14 amino acids. Germline CDR1 MNHEY, CDR2 SVGAGI. In DNA form, the CDR3 reads TGTGCCAGCAGCCAGGGGACGGGCTCCTACGAGCAGTACTTC. It encodes CASSQGTGSYEQYF.

The chain couples TRBV5-6 to TRBJ2-6; D is ambiguous. Trimming left V 1 base short and J 1 base short, with 6 bases between. The CDR3 consists of 15 residues. Germline V lookup: CDR1 SGHDT, CDR2 YYEEEE. CDR3 loop: CASSLRGSGANVLTF. The DNA of the CDR3 is TGTGCCAGCAGCTTGAGAGGTTCTGGGGCCAACGTCCTGACTTTC.

This clone was seen a few times. The rearrangement links TRBV6-5 to TRBJ1-6; D gene ambiguous. Trimming stripped 5 bases from V and 12 bases from J, with 8 bases between. Germline assignment: CDR1 MNHEY and CDR2 SVGAGI. The length of the CDR3 is 11 residues. Here the CDR3 reads CASSPGRPLHF. DNA of the CDR3: TGTGCCAGCAGTCCGGGTAGACCCCTCCACTTT.